The 6 T cell receptor beta chains below were found in one sample sequenced in a study of blood T cell repertoires in COVID-19. Some clones are missing from TCRdb's copy, which holds only in-frame ones; the method was immunoSEQ multiplex PCR. Of some 160,000 clones in the sample, under 95% were seen once. Material for sequencing was peripheral blood. The source of these receptors is a man aged 18 to 30 with acute or convalescent COVID-19.

The chain joins TRBV29-1 to TRBJ2-3; no reliable D call. The germline gives CDR1 SQVTM, CDR2 ANQGSEA. This CDR3 has 14 residues. V lost 4 bases, J lost 0 bases, and 11 bases lay in between. As DNA, the CDR3 is TGCAGCGTTGGGTCGGGTGTTAGCACAGATACGCAGTATTTT. Translating gives CSVGSGVSTDTQYF.

The CDR3 protein is CSAFLPLAVYNEQFF. The CDR3 bases are TGCAGCGCCTTTCTTCCGTTAGCGGTCTACAATGAGCAGTTCTTC. This chain connects TRBV29-1 to TRBJ2-1, with D possibly TRBD2 on 6 matching bases. CDR1 SQVTM and CDR2 ANQGSEA come from the germline V gene. V was shortened by 7 bases and J by 3 bases, with 19 bases between the two germline ends. The CDR3 has 15 residues.

This clone was observed a few times. The chain recombines TRBV3-1 (or the pseudogene TRBV3-2) with TRBJ2-2; perhaps TRBD2 as D (6 bases). This CDR3 has 15 residues. Per the germline V gene, CDR1 is LGHDT and CDR2 is YNNKEL (reference sequence). V was pared by 1 base and J by 7 bases, with 13 bases between. CDR3 loop: CASSQGGEPDGELFF. The DNA for the CDR3 is TGTGCCAGCAGCCAAGGGGGGGAGCCGGACGGGGAGCTGTTTTTT.

The sample holds one count of this clone. The CDR3 DNA reads TGTGCCAGCAGCGAAAGGAGGTCGGGGGGTTATGGCTACACCTTC. As protein: CASSERRSGGYGYTF. This sequence joins TRBV5-4 and TRBJ1-2, with D possibly matching TRBD1 (5 bases). V was shortened by 4 bases and J by 5 bases, with 18 bases between the two germline ends. Per the germline V gene, CDR1 is SGHNT and CDR2 is YYREEE (reference sequence). The CDR3 runs to 15 residues.

The chain is built from TRBV5-4 and TRBJ1-1, with TRBD1 as a possible D gene (5 bases). This CDR3 has 14 amino acids. Between the trimmed V and J ends, which lost 4 bases and 7 bases, there was a span of 17 bases. The germline gives CDR1 SGHNT, CDR2 YYREEE (reference sequence). CDR3 in amino acids: CASSIRAEPIEAFF. Here the CDR3 DNA reads TGTGCCAGCAGCATCAGGGCCGAACCGATTGAAGCTTTCTTT.

This chain joins TRBV29-1 and TRBJ2-5; D is unclear. V was shortened by 3 bases and J by 1 base, with 6 bases between the two germline ends. Germline V gene sequence: CDR1 SQVTM, CDR2 ANQGSEA. This CDR3 has 12 amino acids. The CDR3 coding sequence is TGCAGCGTTGAGGGCCCCCAAGAGACCCAGTACTTC. Translating gives CSVEGPQETQYF.